This TCR beta chain was documented in a study of glioma-infiltrating T cells after dendritic cell vaccination. Study at large: Samples are from glioblastoma patients in Phase I and II dendritic cell vaccine trials.

Measured with immunoSEQ multiplex PCR; TCRdb has only the in-frame clones, and not every one. The sample carries about 73,000 clones, roughly 82% recorded once. The junction had 9 bases not matched to a gene; V was cut back by 7 bases and J by 1 base. CDR3 length: 15 residues. Germline V lookup: CDR1 MNHNS, CDR2 SASEGT. Fresh-frozen tumor tissue and more than two years of survival data were available for all. This clonotype was obtained from a human donor with glioblastoma. The starting material was blood, obtained before dendritic cell vaccination. The chain is built from TRBV6-1 and TRBJ1-1; TRBD1 matches at 7 bases. The CDR3 reads CASIIQTGSNTEAFF. Here the CDR3 DNA reads TGTGCCAGCATTATACAGACAGGGTCGAACACTGAAGCTTTCTTT.